These 10 T cell receptor beta chains share one sample of origin, sequenced in a study of PD-1 blockade in classical Hodgkin lymphoma. As for time point: newly diagnosed, previously untreated cHL patient sample. Magnetic depletion of unwanted cells isolated CD4+ T cells from thawed PBMCs. TCRdb's table, derived via immunoSEQ multiplex PCR, lists solely in-frame clones and lacks some. The table shows 25,000 to 35,000 clones, with about nine tenths occurring only once. Specimen: CD4+ T cells from blood. The receptors were sampled from a human donor with classical Hodgkin lymphoma.

This clone was counted a single time. V and J are TRBV11-3 and TRBJ2-1, with D possibly called TRBD1 or TRBD2 (6 bases each). The V gene's germline CDR1 is SGHNT and CDR2 YENEEA. The V end was cut by 5 bases, the J end by 5 bases, with 19 bases between. The CDR3 contains 16 residues. The CDR3 nucleotides are TGTGCCAGCAGCCCCCCCGGGGGCGGGCCCCACAATGAGCAGTTCTTC. Translated, it gives CASSPPGGGPHNEQFF.

This sequence joins TRBV6-1 and TRBJ2-2, with D perhaps matching TRBD1 (6 bases). The CDR3 runs 13 residues. Trimming cost V 8 bases and J 0 bases, with 7 bases left between them. CDR1 MNHNS and CDR2 SASEGT come from the germline V gene. This chain's CDR3 is CASQGSNTGELFF. CDR3 DNA: TGTGCCAGCCAGGGGTCGAACACCGGGGAGCTGTTTTTT.

This chain links TRBV5-1 with TRBJ2-7; perhaps TRBD1 as D (6 bases). Germline V lookup: CDR1 SGHRS, CDR2 YFSETQ. The CDR3 is 16 amino acids. V shed 3 bases and J shed 0 bases, with 16 bases lying between them. CDR3 sequence: CASSSRTAQSSYEQYV. CDR3 nucleotides: TGCGCCAGCAGCTCCCGGACAGCACAAAGCTCCTACGAGCAGTACGTC.

This clone came up once. The chain carries TRBV6-5 and TRBJ2-1; TRBD1 matches 11 bases. Germline CDR1 and CDR2: MNHEY and SVGAGI. There are 15 residues in the CDR3. The trim removed 6 bases at V and 10 bases at J, leaving 11 bases unmatched. CDR3 sequence: CASSSRTGGLKEQFF. The CDR3, as DNA: TGTGCCAGCAGCTCCCGGACAGGGGGCTTAAAAGAGCAGTTCTTC.

The rearrangement links TRBV5-1 to TRBJ2-1, with D tentatively TRBD1 (6 bases). CDR1 is SGHRS, CDR2 YFSETQ, per germline. Trimming cost V 4 bases and J 4 bases, with 9 bases left between them. The CDR3 length is 13 residues. The chain's CDR3 is CASSIQGYNEQFF. DNA of the CDR3: TGCGCCAGCAGCATACAGGGTTACAATGAGCAGTTCTTC.

The rearrangement joins TRBV5-6 to TRBJ1-1; D unresolved. Per germline, CDR1 SGHDT and CDR2 YYEEEE. This CDR3 is built from 13 residues. The V end lost 2 bases, the J end lost 4 bases, and 9 bases lay between the germline ends. CDR3 residues: CASSFGRGTEAFF. The CDR3 DNA reads as TGTGCCAGCAGCTTCGGTCGGGGCACTGAAGCTTTCTTT. The full variable domain, rest sourced from reference TRBV5-6 and TRBJ1-1, is DAGVTQSPTHLIKTRGQQVTLRCSPKSGHDTVSWYQQALGQGPQFIFQYYEEEERQRGNFPDRFSGHQFPNYSSELNVNALLLGDSALYLCASSFGRGTEAFFGQGTRLTVV.

The chain is built from TRBV2 and TRBJ2-1, with D perhaps matching TRBD2 (6 bases). The CDR3 runs to 15 residues. V shed 0 bases and J shed 0 bases, with 6 bases lying between them. Germline-derived CDR1 and CDR2 are SNHLY and FYNNEI. The CDR3 bases are TGTGCCAGCAGTGAAGCGACTAGCTCCTACAATGAGCAGTTCTTC. Protein product: CASSEATSSYNEQFF.

The V gene is TRBV6-4, the J gene TRBJ2-7; 11 nucleotides match TRBD1. The CDR3 runs to 16 residues. Germline CDR1 MRHNA, CDR2 SNTAGT. V lost 7 bases, J lost 1 base, and 9 bases stayed unmatched. CDR3 bases: TGTGCCAGCATTCGGACAGGGGGCACCCCTTCCTACGAGCAGTACTTC. It yields the protein CASIRTGGTPSYEQYF.

V usage is TRBV7-3 and J usage is TRBJ1-5; 9 bases agree with TRBD1. V gave up 5 bases and J gave up 6 bases; unmatched junction bases: 5. CDR3 size: 14 residues. CDR1 is SGHTA, CDR2 FQGTGA, per germline. CDR3: CASSPTGGGQPQHF. The DNA of the CDR3 is TGTGCCAGCAGCCCGACAGGGGGAGGTCAGCCCCAGCATTTT.

The chain links TRBV28 to TRBJ2-7, with 12 nucleotides matching TRBD1. The CDR3 totals 16 residues. V shed 3 bases and J 6 bases; nucleotides not matched to a gene: 9. CDR1 and CDR2 (germline): MDHEN, SYDVKM. The CDR3 spells CASSLGGQGARGEQYV. The CDR3 DNA sequence: TGTGCCAGCAGTTTGGGGGGACAGGGGGCGAGAGGCGAGCAGTACGTC.